These 30 T cell receptor beta chains share one sample of origin, sequenced in a study of blood T cell repertoires in COVID-19 (dated by TCRdb to 2020 to 2022). Library preparation employed the immunoSEQ multiplex PCR assay. TCRdb took this table from immuneACCESS and kept in-frame rearrangements with V and J called. Such tables lack part of the clones; where checked against another copy, unresolved V genes explain under half of the gap, and the rest is unexplained. The sample profile shows about 120,000 clones; roughly 89% of them were found once. The ten most abundant clones make up roughly 2.2% of the sample. The sequencing input was peripheral blood. Receptors originate from a woman aged 50 to 60 with acute or convalescent COVID-19.

The genes are TRBV3-1 (or the pseudogene TRBV3-2) and TRBJ2-3; 8 nucleotides align to TRBD1. The germline CDR1 and CDR2 sequences are LGHDT and YNNKEL (reference sequence). The V and J ends lost 3 bases and 2 bases, in that order; junction bases with no gene match: 4. This CDR3 region has 15 residues. This chain's CDR3 is CASSQRTGPTDTQYF. The CDR3 region has the DNA TGTGCCAGCAGCCAGCGGACAGGGCCCACAGATACGCAGTATTTT.

The chain is built from TRBV6-5 and TRBJ1-2; 7 positions agree with TRBD1. The CDR3 sequence is 14 residues long. Germline assignment: CDR1 MNHEY and CDR2 SVGAGI. Trimming cost V 6 bases and J 0 bases; bases outside gene matches: 4. CDR3 DNA: TGTGCCAGCAGCGGTGACAGGGCTAACTATGGCTACACCTTC. It yields the protein CASSGDRANYGYTF.

This clone was recorded a few times. The gene calls are TRBV5-5 and TRBJ1-5, with a possible D match to TRBD1 (6 bases). This CDR3 region has 14 residues. CDR1 and CDR2 (germline): SGHKS, YYEKEE (reference sequence). V was clipped by 4 bases and J by 3 bases, with 11 bases between them. CDR3: CASSPGHFNQPQHF. CDR3 bases: TGTGCCAGCAGCCCGGGACACTTCAATCAGCCCCAGCATTTT.

This clone was seen more than once but under ten times. The chain couples TRBV19 to TRBJ2-5; possible D gene TRBD2, 5 bases. The CDR3 contains 13 residues. Trimming stripped 10 bases from V and 5 bases from J, with 17 bases between. Per the germline V gene, CDR1 is LNHDA and CDR2 is SQIVND (reference sequence). CDR3 coding DNA: TGTGCCACCCCTAGGAGGTCCCGCGAGACCCAGTACTTC. The encoded protein is CATPRRSRETQYF.

This clone was observed a few times. The chain joins TRBV27 to TRBJ1-2, with 7 positions matching TRBD1. V was pared by 3 bases and J by 7 bases, with 5 bases of the junction left unmatched. The germline gives CDR1 MNHEY, CDR2 SMNVEV (reference sequence). This CDR3 has 13 amino acids. The CDR3 loop is CASSFRQGSGYTF. DNA for the CDR3: TGTGCCAGCAGTTTTCGACAGGGCTCTGGCTACACCTTC.

The chain couples TRBV19 to TRBJ1-4; TRBD1 agrees at 8 bases. V lost 3 bases to trimming and J lost 3 bases; unmatched junction nucleotides: 3. CDR1 and CDR2 from the germline V gene are LNHDA and SQIVND (reference sequence). This CDR3 has 15 residues. CDR3 region: CASSIRQGSNEKLFF. The CDR3 nucleotides read TGTGCCAGTAGTATTAGACAGGGGTCTAATGAAAAACTGTTTTTT. The complete variable domain, with remaining parts taken from reference TRBV19 and TRBJ1-4, reads DGGITQSPKYLFRKEGQNVTLSCEQNLNHDAMYWYRQDPGQGLRLIYYSQIVNDFQKGDIAEGYSVSREKKESFPLTVTSAQKNPTAFYLCASSIRQGSNEKLFFGSGTQLSVL.

The V call is TRBV24-1, the J call TRBJ2-5, with 10 bases lining up with TRBD2. Trimming took 0 bases from V and 10 from J; bases not matched to a gene: 13. This CDR3 contains 17 residues. The germline V gene has CDR1 KGHDR and CDR2 SFDVKD. The DNA of the CDR3 is TGTGCCACCAGTGATTTGGCTAGCGGGGGCCTCTCGGGGGTCCAGTACTTC. Translation gives CATSDLASGGLSGVQYF.

The V and J genes are TRBV6-6 and TRBJ2-7; tentative D call: TRBD2 (7 bases). Trimming shortened V by 4 bases and J by 4 bases, and 17 bases separated the two germline ends. The CDR3 has 15 residues. Germline CDR1 reads MNHNY; CDR2 reads SVGAGI (reference sequence). CDR3 amino acids: CASSFGGDILYEQYF. The CDR3 coding sequence is TGTGCCAGCAGTTTTGGGGGGGACATCCTATACGAGCAGTACTTC.

The chain uses TRBV27 and TRBJ1-2, with 10 bases identical to TRBD1. V dropped 6 bases and J dropped 6; count of bases not matched to a gene: 16. Germline assignment: CDR1 MNHEY and CDR2 SMNVEV (reference sequence). The CDR3 consists of 17 residues. CDR3 DNA sequence: TGTGCCAGCAGCCCGGGACAGGGGTTCTTTGGGATTAATGGCTACACCTTC. This translates into CASSPGQGFFGINGYTF.

Judged by abundance, this clone is medium-sized. The chain uses TRBV6-4 and TRBJ2-7; TRBD1 matches 7 bases. Germline CDR1 MRHNA, CDR2 SNTAGT. J lost 3 bases, V lost 4 bases, and 0 bases had no gene match. The CDR3 has 12 residues. CDR3 region: CASSGTGYEQYF. The CDR3 DNA reads as TGTGCCAGCAGTGGGACAGGCTACGAGCAGTACTTC.

This chain connects TRBV10-3 to TRBJ2-7; the D gene is possibly TRBD1 (7 bases). The CDR3 is 17 amino acids. Trimming removed 0 bases at V and 3 bases at J, with 18 bases between. CDR1 is ENHRY and CDR2 is SYGVKD in the germline V gene. CDR3: CAISESDGYRGLYEQYF. CDR3 DNA sequence: TGTGCCATCAGTGAGTCGGATGGATACAGGGGACTCTACGAGCAGTACTTC.

This rearrangement joins TRBV12-3 or TRBV12-4 to TRBJ1-3; D possibly corresponds to TRBD1 (6 bases). The CDR3 loop spans 13 amino acids. Trimming took off 6 bases at V and 7 bases at J, with 13 bases between the two ends. Written as DNA, the CDR3 is TGTGCCAGCAGACCAGGGGAGAGGAACACCATATATTTT. Its protein is CASRPGERNTIYF.

The chain combines TRBV15 with TRBJ1-6, with 8 bases that match TRBD1. V shed 6 bases and J 5 bases; nucleotides not matched to a gene: 6. The germline CDR1 and CDR2 sequences are LNHNV and YYDKDF (reference sequence). This CDR3 is built from 15 residues. The DNA of the CDR3 is TGTGCCACCAGTAAACAGGGGGGGAATAATTCACCCCTCCACTTT. Protein: CATSKQGGNNSPLHF.

The chain combines TRBV9 with TRBJ2-7; 8 bases are a match to TRBD2. The CDR3 is 14 residues long. The germline CDR1 and CDR2 sequences are SGDLS and YYNGEE. Germline trimming cut 3 bases from V and 6 bases from J; bases unmatched to any gene: 8. CDR3 loop: CASSAGTRGREQYF. In DNA, the CDR3 is TGTGCCAGCAGCGCCGGGACTAGAGGGCGCGAGCAGTACTTC.

This clone was detected only a few times. This chain joins TRBV30 and TRBJ1-1; D is possibly TRBD1 (6 bases). The V gene's germline CDR1 is GTSNPN and CDR2 SVGIG (reference sequence). This CDR3 spans 17 amino acids. V lost 1 base and J lost 4, with 22 bases in between. The CDR3 region is CAWSATHPDSRGTEAFF. CDR3 nucleotide sequence: TGTGCCTGGAGTGCAACCCACCCGGACAGCCGGGGCACTGAAGCTTTCTTT.

The V and J genes are TRBV15 and TRBJ2-1, with 9 bases lining up with TRBD2. Germline V gene sequence: CDR1 LNHNV, CDR2 YYDKDF (reference sequence). CDR3 size: 15 residues. Trimming cost V 2 bases and J 7 bases; bases outside gene matches: 6. CDR3 DNA: TGTGCCACCAGCAGACCGGGGACTAGCAGGAATGAGCAGTTCTTC. Protein product: CATSRPGTSRNEQFF.

The genes are TRBV7-9 and TRBJ2-3; no firm D call. The CDR3 runs to 16 residues. V was clipped by 2 bases and J by 2 bases, with 14 bases between them. Germline CDR1 reads SEHNR; CDR2 reads FQNEAQ (reference sequence). CDR3 sequence (DNA): TGTGCCAGCAGCTTACCAAGAATGAGCGTCACAGATACGCAGTATTTT. Its protein product is CASSLPRMSVTDTQYF.

This chain's CDR3 is CASSRAGTGGSEAFF. CDR3 in DNA: TGCGCCAGCAGCCGAGCCGGGACAGGGGGCTCTGAAGCTTTCTTT. This chain uses TRBV4-3 with TRBJ1-1; TRBD1 agrees at 12 bases. This CDR3 has 15 amino acids. V lost 4 bases, J lost 6 bases, and 6 bases stayed unmatched. The germline gives CDR1 LGHNA, CDR2 YSLEER.

This chain uses TRBV2 with TRBJ2-7; unclear D gene. The CDR3 runs 13 residues. Germline V gives CDR1 SNHLY, CDR2 FYNNEI. Trimming pared 1 base from V and 4 bases from J, leaving 8 bases between. CDR3: CASSEGQVYEQYF. The CDR3 DNA sequence: TGTGCCAGCAGTGAAGGGCAGGTATACGAGCAGTACTTC.

V is TRBV13 and J is TRBJ1-1; TRBD1 matches 9 bases. The CDR3 covers 15 residues. From germline, CDR1 is PRHDT and CDR2 FYEKMQ (reference sequence). With 2 bases clipped from V and 8 bases from J, the junction kept 9 bases outside the gene matches. DNA of the CDR3: TGTGCCAGCAGCTTAAACCCCGACAGGGGGGCCGAAGCTTTCTTT. Protein: CASSLNPDRGAEAFF.

The chain recombines TRBV30 with TRBJ2-3; TRBD2 aligns across 10 bases. Germline values: CDR1 GTSNPN, CDR2 SVGIG (reference sequence). V trimming: 3 bases; J trimming: 6 bases; junction bases outside the gene matches: 6. CDR3 length: 14 residues. The CDR3, as DNA: TGTGCCTGGAGGCCACTAGCGGGGTCGGATACGCAGTATTTT. Translated, it gives CAWRPLAGSDTQYF.

The chain uses TRBV7-9 and TRBJ1-1; D is ambiguous. The CDR3 is 14 amino acids. Germline CDR1 reads SEHNR; CDR2 reads FQNEAQ (reference sequence). The ends were cut back, 1 base at V and 1 base at J, with 7 bases in the middle. The CDR3 DNA reads TGTGCCAGCAGCTTAGTCAGGTCGAACACTGAAGCTTTCTTT. Residues: CASSLVRSNTEAFF.

The chain uses TRBV6-6 and TRBJ2-1; 12 bases are a match to TRBD2. V shed 5 bases and J 6 bases; nucleotides not matched to a gene: 5. Germline V lookup: CDR1 MNHNY, CDR2 SVGAGI (reference sequence). The CDR3 totals 15 residues. Here the CDR3 DNA reads TGTGCCAGCAGTCCTACTAGCGGGGGGACCAATGAGCAGTTCTTC. Translation gives CASSPTSGGTNEQFF.

V gene TRBV7-2 combines with J gene TRBJ2-1; TRBD2 agrees at 12 bases. Germline lookup yields CDR1 SGHTA and CDR2 FQGNSA. The trim removed 2 bases at V and 7 bases at J, leaving 12 bases unmatched. This CDR3 contains 18 residues. CDR3 in DNA: TGTGCCAGCAGCTTACTACCCGGGACTAGCGGGCGTGGGAATGAGCAGTTCTTC. This gives the protein CASSLLPGTSGRGNEQFF.

CDR3 loop: CASSATGLGANVLTF. The CDR3 nucleotides read TGTGCCAGCAGCGCGACAGGGCTTGGGGCCAACGTCCTGACTTTC. V and J are TRBV9 and TRBJ2-6; TRBD1 aligns across 7 bases. CDR3 size: 15 residues. CDR1 and CDR2 from the germline V gene are SGDLS and YYNGEE. The junction had 3 bases not matched to a gene; V was cut back by 3 bases and J by 3 bases.

V and J are TRBV24-1 and TRBJ2-1; no clear D. The CDR3 loop spans 15 amino acids. Trimming stripped 4 bases from V and 7 bases from J, with 16 bases between. Germline CDR1 KGHDR, CDR2 SFDVKD. DNA for the CDR3: TGTGCCACCAGTGACCTTTCCGATATGAGTAATGAGCAGTTCTTC. Translation gives CATSDLSDMSNEQFF.

This clone was seen only a few times. The chain is built from TRBV10-3 and TRBJ1-6, with 8 bases that match TRBD1. Germline CDR1 ENHRY, CDR2 SYGVKD. This CDR3 is built from 15 residues. Trimming at V came to 2 bases and at J to 8 bases, leaving 5 bases not matched to a gene. The CDR3 DNA sequence: TGTGCCATCAGTGAGAGGGCAGGGGGCGATTCACCCCTCCACTTT. Residues: CAISERAGGDSPLHF.

In its sample, this clone was seen once. The rearrangement links TRBV24-1 to TRBJ2-3, with 14 bases identical to TRBD2. The CDR3 length is 16 residues. The V and J ends lost 3 bases and 4 bases, in that order; junction bases with no gene match: 2. Germline V gene sequence: CDR1 KGHDR, CDR2 SFDVKD. In DNA form, the CDR3 reads TGTGCCACCAGTGATCCGACTAGCGGGGGGGCAGATACGCAGTATTTT. This translates into CATSDPTSGGADTQYF.

This chain joins TRBV11-3 and TRBJ1-2, with 7 positions matching TRBD1. V lost 3 bases, J lost 0 bases, and 4 bases stayed unmatched. This CDR3 is 15 amino acids long. Germline V gene sequence: CDR1 SGHNT, CDR2 YENEEA. The CDR3 protein is CASSFPTGTNYGYTF. The CDR3 bases are TGTGCCAGCAGCTTCCCGACAGGGACTAACTATGGCTACACCTTC.

This clone occurred once. The J gene is TRBJ2-7, the V gene TRBV2, with D perhaps TRBD2 (6 bases). Trimming stripped 5 bases from V and 2 bases from J, with 25 bases between. Per the germline V gene, CDR1 is SNHLY and CDR2 is FYNNEI. CDR3 size: 18 residues. CDR3 sequence: CASSFDVLAPLETYEQYF. CDR3 nucleotide sequence: TGTGCCAGCAGTTTTGATGTCCTAGCGCCGCTAGAGACCTACGAGCAGTACTTC.